Listed below are T cell receptor beta chains from one sample, sequenced in a study of T cells in Graves' hyperthyroidism and ophthalmopathy. TCRdb re-analysed the multiplex PCR reads in MiXCR, keeping a single row per CDR3 protein. The sample consists of 400,000 to 550,000 distinct CDR3 sequences, approximately 25% of them appearing once. Sequenced: blood. The origin of the receptors is a woman aged 25 to 45 with Graves' ophthalmopathy. Each CDR3 is given with its conserved first and last residue. The D gene is left open where the match is weak. Clone size is shown for a subset of rows, as once, few, many or a class of expanded clone.

J,size,V,D,DNA,CDR3
TRBJ1-2,few,TRBV13,TRBD1,TGTGCCAGCAGCTTAACGGGACAGGGGAGAGGGTATGGCTACACCTTC,CASSLTGQGRGYGYTF
TRBJ2-2,NA,TRBV20-1,NA,TGCAGTGCTAGAGTAGGGTACACCGGGGAGCTGTTTTTT,CSARVGYTGELFF
TRBJ1-5,many,TRBV2,TRBD1,TGTGCCAGCAGTTGGGACAGGGCATTCCAGCCCCAGCATTTT,CASSWDRAFQPQHF
TRBJ1-2,many,TRBV12-3/TRBV12-4,TRBD1,TGTGCCAGCAGGCGACAGGGAAACTATGGCTACACCTTC,CASRRQGNYGYTF
TRBJ2-7,many,TRBV27,NA,TGTGCCAGCAGATCAATTTACGAGCAGTACTTC,CASRSIYEQYF
TRBJ1-2,NA,TRBV30,TRBD1,TGTGCCTGGTCAGGACAGGCAGACTATGGCTACACCTTC,CAWSGQADYGYTF
TRBJ1-2,many,TRBV3-1,NA,TGTGCCAGCAGCCAAGCTGCTTATGGCTACACCTTC,CASSQAAYGYTF
TRBJ1-1,many,TRBV10-3,NA,TGTGCCACCAATCGGAACCCGGGGGACACTGAAGCTTTCTTT,CATNRNPGDTEAFF
TRBJ1-2,few,TRBV6-2/TRBV6-3,NA,TGTGCCAGCAGTCCCGGCGGAGGGCCTACGTATGGCTACACCTTC,CASSPGGGPTYGYTF
TRBJ2-5,NA,TRBV2,NA,TGTGCCAGTTCTCGGGCGGAGACCCAGTACTTC,CASSRAETQYF
TRBJ2-5,NA,TRBV12-3/TRBV12-4,TRBD2,TGTGCCAGCAGTTTCGGGAGGGCCAGAGGAGAGACCCAGTACTTC,CASSFGRARGETQYF
TRBJ2-6,many,TRBV6-2/TRBV6-3,NA,TGTGCCAGCACCCTAGGGGGAAGGGGAGGGGCCAACGTCCTGACTTTC,CASTLGGRGGANVLTF
TRBJ2-7,NA,TRBV7-8,NA,TGTGCCAGCAGCTTAGGTCCCGTCGGCTACTTC,CASSLGPVGYF
TRBJ1-2,many,TRBV7-2,NA,TGTGCCAGCAGCCCGACAAAATCCTATGGCTACACCTTC,CASSPTKSYGYTF
TRBJ2-2,many,TRBV20-1,NA,TGCAGTGCTAGAGGACTAACCCTTAACACCGGGGAGCTGTTTTTT,CSARGLTLNTGELFF
TRBJ1-1,many,TRBV12-3/TRBV12-4,NA,TGTGCCAGCAGTTTAGATAGAAACCTCAACACTGAAGCTTTCTTT,CASSLDRNLNTEAFF
TRBJ1-1,many,TRBV30,NA,TGTGCCTGGAGATTACAAATGAACACTGAAGCTTTCTTT,CAWRLQMNTEAFF
TRBJ2-7,NA,TRBV5-1,NA,TGCGCCAGCAGCCGTTCGACTAGGAGCTCCTACGAGCAGTACTTC,CASSRSTRSSYEQYF
TRBJ2-5,once,TRBV5-1,TRBD2,TGCGCCAGCAGCCTGGGACTAGCGGGAGGGCCGGGGCAAGAGACCCAGTACTTC,CASSLGLAGGPGQETQYF
TRBJ2-5,many,TRBV7-9,TRBD2,TGTGCCAGCAGCCTACGGACTAGCGAGGAGACCCAGTACTTC,CASSLRTSEETQYF